This entry lists 26 T cell receptor beta chains sequenced from one sample in a study of blood T cell repertoires in COVID-19. Data came from immunoSEQ multiplex PCR; TCRdb stores just in-frame clones and leaves some out. The sample yields some 120,000 clones, about 80% seen once. The sequencing sample was made of peripheral blood. Every receptor here comes from a man between 65 and 79 years old with active or convalescent COVID-19.

The V gene is TRBV6-5, the J gene TRBJ2-2; TRBD1 matches 8 bases. This CDR3 spans 16 amino acids. CDR1 and CDR2 (germline): MNHEY, SVGAGI. The junction had 9 bases not matched to a gene; V was cut back by 2 bases and J by 7 bases. CDR3 loop: CASSYARGQGLGELFF. In DNA, the CDR3 is TGTGCCAGCAGTTACGCCCGTGGACAGGGCCTCGGGGAGCTGTTTTTT.

The rearrangement uses TRBV19 and TRBJ2-7; 11 bases line up with TRBD2. Trimming at V came to 6 bases and at J to 6 bases, leaving 13 bases not matched to a gene. The CDR3 runs 16 residues. Germline V gene lookup returns CDR1 LNHDA and CDR2 SQIVND (reference sequence). DNA of the CDR3: TGTGCCAGTAGAAGTAGACTAGCGGGACTTACTGGCGAGCAGTACTTC. It is translated as CASRSRLAGLTGEQYF.

The chain employs TRBV5-6 and TRBJ1-4; 11 bases fit TRBD1. CDR3 length equals 16 residues. V shed 5 bases and J 6 bases; nucleotides not matched to a gene: 9. From germline, CDR1 is SGHDT and CDR2 YYEEEE. DNA of the CDR3: TGTGCCAGCAGTCGGACAGGGGGCTTAGCCGATGAAAAACTGTTTTTT. Translation: CASSRTGGLADEKLFF.

This clone has only a few counts. The CDR3 spells CASSADIMVVGELFF. Written as DNA, the CDR3 is TGTGCCAGCAGCGCAGACATTATGGTAGTCGGGGAGCTGTTTTTT. The chain is built from TRBV9 and TRBJ2-2; unclear D gene. V shed 3 bases and J shed 7 bases, with 16 bases lying between them. The CDR3 runs 15 residues. Germline V lookup: CDR1 SGDLS, CDR2 YYNGEE.

The rearrangement joins TRBV30 to TRBJ2-6; D is perhaps TRBD1 (5 bases). This CDR3 region has 16 residues. Trimming pared 1 base from V and 0 bases from J, leaving 10 bases between. Germline V gene data show CDR1 as GTSNPN and CDR2 as SVGIG (reference sequence). The CDR3 DNA is TGTGCCTGGAGTGACAGACAGTACTCTGGGGCCAACGTCCTGACTTTC. Protein: CAWSDRQYSGANVLTF.

The chain joins TRBV5-4 to TRBJ2-6; D perhaps matches TRBD2 (6 bases). V was shortened by 2 bases and J by 0 bases, with 6 bases between the two germline ends. The CDR3 loop spans 15 amino acids. Germline lookup yields CDR1 SGHNT and CDR2 YYREEE (reference sequence). As DNA, the CDR3 is TGTGCCAGCAGCTTAGCGGGCTCTGGGGCCAACGTCCTGACTTTC. This sequence encodes CASSLAGSGANVLTF.

The V gene is TRBV5-6, the J gene TRBJ1-6, with D uncertain. V lost 4 bases to trimming and J lost 0 bases, with 8 bases between them. Per germline, CDR1 SGHDT and CDR2 YYEEEE. The CDR3 has 15 residues. CDR3: CASSLRSSYNSPLHF. The CDR3 DNA sequence: TGTGCCAGCAGCCTGAGAAGCTCCTATAATTCACCCCTCCACTTT. The variable domain in full, completed from reference TRBV5-6 and TRBJ1-6, reads DAGVTQSPTHLIKTRGQQVTLRCSPKSGHDTVSWYQQALGQGPQFIFQYYEEEERQRGNFPDRFSGHQFPNYSSELNVNALLLGDSALYLCASSLRSSYNSPLHFGNGTRLTVT.

The genes are TRBV19 and TRBJ1-2, with 8 positions matching TRBD1. V trimming: 6 bases; J trimming: 2 bases; junction bases outside the gene matches: 14. The V gene's germline CDR1 is LNHDA and CDR2 SQIVND (reference sequence). CDR3 length: 17 amino acids. CDR3 loop: CASSGNTGTGGNYGYTF. In nucleotides, the CDR3 is TGTGCCAGTAGCGGAAATACTGGGACAGGCGGCAACTATGGCTACACCTTC.

The chain couples TRBV7-8 to TRBJ1-1; no reliable D call. Trimming shortened V by 4 bases and J by 4 bases, and 10 bases separated the two germline ends. The CDR3 spans 13 residues. Germline CDR1 is SGHVS and CDR2 is FQNEAQ. This CDR3 reads CASSSHGSTEAFF. CDR3 DNA sequence: TGTGCCAGCAGCTCCCATGGGAGCACTGAAGCTTTCTTT.

This clone showed up just once. The J gene is TRBJ2-1, the V gene TRBV3-1 (or the pseudogene TRBV3-2); 8 bases are shared with TRBD2. CDR1 LGHDT and CDR2 YNNKEL come from the germline V gene (reference sequence). V was clipped by 1 base and J by 5 bases; unmatched bases: 7. The CDR3 contains 16 residues. CDR3 DNA sequence: TGTGCCAGCAGCCAAGCCCCGGGACTAGGCAACAATGAGCAGTTCTTC. This codes for CASSQAPGLGNNEQFF.

The gene calls are TRBV27 and TRBJ1-2; D gene ambiguous. Looked up from germline, CDR1 is MNHEY and CDR2 is SMNVEV (reference sequence). This CDR3 comprises 14 residues. The V gene lost 2 bases and the J gene lost 6 bases, with 13 bases spanning the gap. This CDR3 is CASSLRDPSDGYTF. For the CDR3, the DNA is TGTGCCAGCAGTTTAAGAGACCCGAGCGATGGCTACACCTTC.

This clone occurred a few times. V and J are TRBV11-3 and TRBJ2-1; a possible D gene is TRBD1 (6 bases). Germline V gene sequence: CDR1 SGHNT, CDR2 YENEEA. The CDR3 runs to 16 residues. Trimming took 5 bases from V and 2 from J, leaving 16 bases between them. CDR3 in amino acids: CASSTRRDNPYNEQFF. The CDR3 DNA sequence: TGTGCCAGCAGCACCCGTAGGGACAACCCCTACAATGAGCAGTTCTTC.

The chain has TRBV9 and TRBJ1-2, with D possibly TRBD1 on 6 matching bases. The germline V gene has CDR1 SGDLS and CDR2 YYNGEE. The length of the CDR3 is 14 residues. Trimming cost V 1 base and J 2 bases, with 9 bases left between them. The CDR3: CASSVTQGNYGYTF. For the CDR3, the DNA is TGTGCCAGCAGCGTAACTCAGGGGAACTATGGCTACACCTTC.

The gene calls are TRBV19 and TRBJ1-3; no clear D gene. CDR3 length equals 15 residues. The V end was cut by 7 bases, the J end by 2 bases, with 15 bases between. Per germline, CDR1 LNHDA and CDR2 SQIVND (reference sequence). The CDR3 sequence is CASISAPRAGNTIYF. The CDR3, as DNA: TGTGCCAGTATTTCCGCGCCTAGAGCTGGAAACACCATATATTTT.

The chain links TRBV5-6 to TRBJ1-1, with D maybe TRBD1 (6 bases). This CDR3 comprises 14 residues. Germline-derived CDR1 and CDR2 are SGHDT and YYEEEE. Trimming pared 3 bases from V and 0 bases from J, leaving 9 bases between. CDR3 loop: CASSYWTVNTEAFF. Here the CDR3 DNA reads TGTGCCAGCAGCTATTGGACAGTGAACACTGAAGCTTTCTTT.

The V call is TRBV4-3, the J call TRBJ1-3, with TRBD1 as a possible D gene (5 bases). Germline V gene lookup returns CDR1 LGHNA and CDR2 YSLEER. Trimming stripped 1 base from V and 4 bases from J, with 8 bases between. The CDR3 sequence is 14 residues long. In nucleotides, the CDR3 is TGCGCCAGCAGCCAAGCAGGGTTCGGAAACACCATATATTTT. This codes for CASSQAGFGNTIYF.

This clone was observed a few times. The chain carries TRBV3-1 (or the pseudogene TRBV3-2) and TRBJ2-1; TRBD2 matches at 7 bases. The CDR3 spans 14 residues. Trimming took 4 bases from V and 2 from J; bases not matched to a gene: 2. Per germline, CDR1 LGHDT and CDR2 YNNKEL (reference sequence). The CDR3, as DNA: TGTGCCAGCAGCCCGCTAGCGGCCTACAATGAGCAGTTCTTC. Amino acid sequence: CASSPLAAYNEQFF.

CDR3 amino acids: CASSPTQENSPLHF. CDR3 DNA sequence: TGTGCCAGCAGCCCGACACAGGAGAATTCACCCCTCCACTTT. The chain employs TRBV7-9 and TRBJ1-6; TRBD1 might be the D (5 bases). The V and J ends lost 5 bases and 7 bases respectively, with 12 bases between them. Germline values: CDR1 SEHNR, CDR2 FQNEAQ (reference sequence). The CDR3 has 14 amino acids.

The chain has TRBV6-6 and TRBJ1-3; TRBD1 agrees at 8 bases. The CDR3 is 13 residues long. Germline V gives CDR1 MNHNY, CDR2 SVGAGI (reference sequence). V was clipped by 7 bases and J by 7 bases; unmatched bases: 6. The CDR3 DNA sequence: TGTGCCAGCACCGCACAGGGGGTGAACACCATATATTTT. It encodes CASTAQGVNTIYF.

The rearrangement joins TRBV27 to TRBJ1-2, with 9 bases aligning to TRBD1. The CDR3 runs 13 residues. Unmatched junction bases numbered 6, after V lost 5 bases and J lost 8 bases. CDR1 is MNHEY, CDR2 SMNVEV, per germline (reference sequence). CDR3 in amino acids: CASSTSTGGGYTF. CDR3 sequence (DNA): TGTGCCAGCAGTACGTCTACAGGGGGCGGCTACACCTTC.

V usage is TRBV3-1 (or the pseudogene TRBV3-2) and J usage is TRBJ2-5, with D perhaps matching TRBD1 (5 bases). The CDR3 consists of 15 residues. The ends were cut back, 4 bases at V and 3 bases at J, with 15 bases in the middle. CDR1 and CDR2 from the germline V gene are LGHDT and YNNKEL (reference sequence). The CDR3 bases are TGTGCCAGCAGCCGAGAAGGCAGGGTGGAAGAGACCCAGTACTTC. Translating gives CASSREGRVEETQYF.

In its sample, this clone was seen once. An end of the junction differs from the germline gene, which may be a read error. This chain connects TRBV6-6 to TRBJ1-5; TRBD1 matches at 10 bases. CDR3 length equals 13 residues. Germline V gene lookup returns CDR1 MNHNY and CDR2 SVGAGI (reference sequence). CDR3 nucleotide sequence: TGTGCCGGCAGACAGGGGGCCGATCAGCCCCAGCATTTT. It is translated as CAGRQGADQPQHF.

The chain is built from TRBV12-3 or TRBV12-4 and TRBJ1-1; a possible D gene is TRBD1 (5 bases). With 8 bases removed from V and 3 bases from J, the gap between germline ends came to 13 bases. The CDR3 has 13 residues. The CDR3 DNA is TGTGCCAGCGTCTCGGGGGGAGACACTGAAGCTTTCTTT. Its protein product is CASVSGGDTEAFF.

In DNA, the CDR3 is TGTGCCAGCAGCTTAGCATACAGGGGCGACTACGAGCAGTACTTC. It codes for CASSLAYRGDYEQYF. The chain employs TRBV7-9 and TRBJ2-7, with 7 bases lining up with TRBD1. Germline V gene lookup returns CDR1 SEHNR and CDR2 FQNEAQ (reference sequence). Losses at the gene ends were 0 bases for V and 3 bases for J; bases not matched to a gene: 5. CDR3 length: 15 residues. Combining the CDR3 with reference TRBV7-9 and TRBJ2-7 gives the whole variable domain DTGVSQNPRHKITKRGQNVTFRCDPISEHNRLYWYRQTLGQGPEFLTYFQNEAQLEKSRLLSDRFSAERPKGSFSTLEIQRTEQGDSAMYLCASSLAYRGDYEQYFGPGTRLTVT.

The chain carries TRBV27 and TRBJ1-1; a weak D match, TRBD1 (6 bases). Germline CDR1 MNHEY, CDR2 SMNVEV (reference sequence). The CDR3 spans 16 residues. V lost 0 bases to trimming and J lost 4 bases, with 15 bases between them. CDR3 in DNA: TGTGCCAGCAGTTTATCTAGGGGGGGGCTCGGCACTGAAGCTTTCTTT. It yields the protein CASSLSRGGLGTEAFF.

The chain combines TRBV4-2 with TRBJ1-1; D is possibly TRBD1 (6 bases). CDR1 is LGHNA, CDR2 YNFKEQ, per germline. V lost 4 bases, J lost 3 bases, and 18 bases lay in between. There are 16 residues in the CDR3. This chain's CDR3 is CASSLAVAGVDTEAFF. DNA of the CDR3: TGTGCCAGCAGCCTAGCCGTGGCAGGGGTGGACACTGAAGCTTTCTTT.